The T cell receptor (beta chain) under discussion was sequenced for a study of blood T cell repertoires in COVID-19 (dated by TCRdb to 2019 to 2021). About the investigation overall: The collaborator samples originated in the United States, Italy and Spain and spanned the acute and convalescent phases of COVID-19. Subjects who had been exposed to COVID-19, were actively infected with it, or had recovered from it provided the deeply sampled blood TCRbeta repertoires that made up the dataset. Samples came from the ongoing ImmuneRACE study (first 160 participants) plus 1,254 subjects from 6 global collaborators. The repertoires were released in a freely available public database meant as a resource for research on the immune response to SARS-CoV-2. Nearly every sample came with metadata listing a de-identified subject ID, COVID-19 status, age in years and sex. The prospective study material was composed of cDNA or gDNA derived from T cells, B-cell-depleted T cells, or PBMCs. Where HLA class I and class II types were available, the types were taken from metadata supplied by the sample provider, not from assay-based typing. Study-wide conclusions, independent of this receptor: How much clinical and demographic metadata was included differed by source and by participant, and the metadata was provided uncurated.

On this clone: Its recognized antigen is unknown. One base away there is no much larger clone; base qualities are not given.

Each collaborating institution followed its own protocols to collect whole blood in K2EDTA tubes. For TCRbeta analysis, collaborators shipped samples in one of three forms: frozen whole blood, isolated PBMCs, or DNA extracted from either of those sample types. Looking up the germline V gene yields CDR1 SGHDT and CDR2 YYEEEE. The cysteine opens and the phenylalanine closes a CDR3 of 14 amino acids. Only the CDR3 DNA stays, 42 bases, in frame from base 1. Trimming costs V 1 base and J 3 bases, and their ends lie 11 bases apart. TCRbeta CDR3 regions were amplified from genomic DNA by means of the immunoSEQ Assay, a bias-controlled multiplex PCR. The study's own analysis went as follows. The number of nucleated cells in each sample was estimated by amplification of reference gene primers within the assay. To quantify the absolute abundance of each unique TCRbeta CDR3 rearrangement, sequence reads were collapsed and filtered. For each sample, productive Simpson clonality was calculated as the square root of Simpson's diversity index over productive rearrangements. Held by TCRdb, this immuneACCESS table contains in-frame sequences only and omits some clones. Under half of the omission traces to an unresolved V gene where checked; the cause of the rest is unknown. D and trimming were read from the DNA, whereas the V and J calls and clone size are those reported in that table. The sample table shows 90,000 to 130,000 clones, and over 75% are seen once. The ten most abundant clones make up roughly 16% of the sample.

The material sequenced was peripheral blood. Here the chain combines TRBV5-6 and TRBJ2-7, with the D gene not confidently named. The receptor was derived from a woman of 80 years or more with active or convalescent COVID-19. CDR3 region: CASSLNYNSYEQYF. DNA sequence: TGTGCCAGCAGCTTGAATTATAACAGCTACGAGCAGTACTTC.